This note documents a single T cell receptor beta chain sequence. Its specificity is unknown. V lost 1 base and J lost 3, with 6 bases in between. Germline V CDR1 and CDR2: MNHEY, SVGAGI. The CDR3 extends over 13 amino acids. This entry is derived from a study of cytomegalovirus exposure and HLA in healthy donors. The study's findings and limits: A later analysis linked a missense variant in DCLRE1C to the trimming of TCR beta V and J genes.

Researchers ran the PCR with 60 Vbeta and 13 Jbeta primers. TCRdb's copy holds only in-frame clones and misses some; the assay was immunoSEQ multiplex PCR. Among roughly 130,000 clones listed, around 90% were seen once. The sequencing input was PBMCs. The rearrangement uses TRBV6-5 and TRBJ1-1; D unclear. The sequence came from a woman aged 35 to 49 in good health and CMV-seronegative. The CDR3 bases are TGTGCCAGCAGTTACTTTAAATACACTGAAGCTTTCTTT. Translated: CASSYFKYTEAFF.